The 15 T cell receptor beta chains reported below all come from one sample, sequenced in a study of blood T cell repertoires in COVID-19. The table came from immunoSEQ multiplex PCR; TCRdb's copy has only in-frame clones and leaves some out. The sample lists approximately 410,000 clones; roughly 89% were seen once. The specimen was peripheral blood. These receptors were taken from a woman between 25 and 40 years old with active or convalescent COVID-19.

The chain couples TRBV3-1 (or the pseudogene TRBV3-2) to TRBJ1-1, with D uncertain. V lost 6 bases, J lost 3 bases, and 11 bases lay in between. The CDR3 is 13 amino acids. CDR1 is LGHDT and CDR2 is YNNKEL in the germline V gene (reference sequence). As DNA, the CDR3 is TGTGCCAGCAGGGGAACAGCGGACACTGAAGCTTTCTTT. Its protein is CASRGTADTEAFF.

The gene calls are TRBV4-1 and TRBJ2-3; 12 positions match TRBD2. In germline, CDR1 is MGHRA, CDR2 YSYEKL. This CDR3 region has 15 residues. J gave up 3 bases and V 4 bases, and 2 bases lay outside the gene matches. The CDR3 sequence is CASSRTSGATDTQYF. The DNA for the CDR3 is TGCGCCAGCAGCCGGACTAGCGGGGCTACAGATACGCAGTATTTT.

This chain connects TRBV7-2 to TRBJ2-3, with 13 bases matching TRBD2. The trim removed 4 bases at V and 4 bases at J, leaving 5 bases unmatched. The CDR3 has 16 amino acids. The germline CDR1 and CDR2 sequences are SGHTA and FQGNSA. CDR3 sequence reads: CASSSTSGGGSDTQYF. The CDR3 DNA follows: TGTGCCAGCAGCTCTACTAGCGGGGGGGGCTCAGATACGCAGTATTTT.

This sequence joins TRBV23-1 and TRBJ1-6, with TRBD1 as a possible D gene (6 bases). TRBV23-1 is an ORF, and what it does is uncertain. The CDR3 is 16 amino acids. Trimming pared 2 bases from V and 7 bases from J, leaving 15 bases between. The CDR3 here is CASSQGWDNSNSPLHF. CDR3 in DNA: TGCGCCAGCAGTCAAGGTTGGGACAACTCAAATTCACCCCTCCACTTT.

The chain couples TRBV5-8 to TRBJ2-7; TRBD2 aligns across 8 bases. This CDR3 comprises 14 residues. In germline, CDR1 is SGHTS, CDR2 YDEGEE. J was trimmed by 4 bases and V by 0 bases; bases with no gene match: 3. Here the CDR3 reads CASSLGPGGYEQYF. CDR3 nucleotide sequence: TGTGCCAGCAGCTTGGGCCCGGGAGGGTACGAGCAGTACTTC.

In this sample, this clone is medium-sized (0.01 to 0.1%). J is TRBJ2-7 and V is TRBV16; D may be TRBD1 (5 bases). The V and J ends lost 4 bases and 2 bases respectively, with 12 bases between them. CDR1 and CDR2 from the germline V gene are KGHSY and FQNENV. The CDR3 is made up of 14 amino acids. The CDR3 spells CASSLGQATYEQYF. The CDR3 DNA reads TGTGCCAGCAGCCTAGGACAAGCGACCTACGAGCAGTACTTC.

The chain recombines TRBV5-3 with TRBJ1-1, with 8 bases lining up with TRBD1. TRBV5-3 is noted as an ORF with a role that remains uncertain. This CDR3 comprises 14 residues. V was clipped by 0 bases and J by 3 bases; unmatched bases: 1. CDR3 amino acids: CARSLDRGDTEAFF. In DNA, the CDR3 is TGTGCCAGAAGCTTGGACAGGGGGGACACTGAAGCTTTCTTT.

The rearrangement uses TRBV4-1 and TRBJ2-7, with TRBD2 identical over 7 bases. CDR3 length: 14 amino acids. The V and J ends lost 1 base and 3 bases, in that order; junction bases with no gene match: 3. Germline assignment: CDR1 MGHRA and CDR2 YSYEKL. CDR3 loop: CASSQGGGGYEQYF. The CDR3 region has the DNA TGCGCCAGCAGCCAAGGCGGGGGTGGCTACGAGCAGTACTTC.

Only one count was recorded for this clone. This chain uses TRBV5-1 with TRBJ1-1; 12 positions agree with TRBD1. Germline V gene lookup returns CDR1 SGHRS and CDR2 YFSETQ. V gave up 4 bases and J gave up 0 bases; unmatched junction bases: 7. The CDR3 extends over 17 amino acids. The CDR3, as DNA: TGCGCCAGCAGCCTAGGGACAGGGGGCGCTTTGAACACTGAAGCTTTCTTT. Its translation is CASSLGTGGALNTEAFF.

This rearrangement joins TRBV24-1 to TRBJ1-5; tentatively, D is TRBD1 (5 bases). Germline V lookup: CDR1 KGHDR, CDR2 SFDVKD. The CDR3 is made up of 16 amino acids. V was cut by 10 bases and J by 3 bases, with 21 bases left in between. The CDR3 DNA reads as TGTGCCACGAGATCCTGCGGGGGGTCCAACAATCAGCCCCAGCATTTT. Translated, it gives CATRSCGGSNNQPQHF.

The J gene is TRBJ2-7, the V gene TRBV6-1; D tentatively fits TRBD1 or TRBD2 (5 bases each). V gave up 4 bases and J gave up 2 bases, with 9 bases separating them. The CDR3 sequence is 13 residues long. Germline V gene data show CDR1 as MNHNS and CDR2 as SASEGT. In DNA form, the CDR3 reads TGTGCCAGCAGTGTAGCGACAGCCTACGAGCAGTACTTC. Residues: CASSVATAYEQYF.

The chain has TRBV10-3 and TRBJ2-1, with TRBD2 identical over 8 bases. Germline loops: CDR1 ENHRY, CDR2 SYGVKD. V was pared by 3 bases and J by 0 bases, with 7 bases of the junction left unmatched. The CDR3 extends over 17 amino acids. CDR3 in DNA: TGTGCCATCAGTGATGTCGGAGGGACTAGCTCCTACAATGAGCAGTTCTTC. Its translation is CAISDVGGTSSYNEQFF.

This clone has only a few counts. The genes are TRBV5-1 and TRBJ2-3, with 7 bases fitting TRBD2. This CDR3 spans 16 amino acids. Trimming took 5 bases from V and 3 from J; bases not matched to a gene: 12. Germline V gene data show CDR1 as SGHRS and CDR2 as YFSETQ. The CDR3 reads CASRKAAGDWTDTQYF. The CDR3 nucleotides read TGCGCCAGCAGGAAGGCGGCGGGAGATTGGACAGATACGCAGTATTTT.

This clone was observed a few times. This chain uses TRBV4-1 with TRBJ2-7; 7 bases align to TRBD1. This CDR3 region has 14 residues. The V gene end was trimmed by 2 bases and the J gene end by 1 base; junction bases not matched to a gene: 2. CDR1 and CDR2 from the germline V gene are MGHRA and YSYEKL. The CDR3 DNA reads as TGCGCCAGCAGCCAATCGACAGGGTCCTACGAGCAGTACTTC. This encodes CASSQSTGSYEQYF.

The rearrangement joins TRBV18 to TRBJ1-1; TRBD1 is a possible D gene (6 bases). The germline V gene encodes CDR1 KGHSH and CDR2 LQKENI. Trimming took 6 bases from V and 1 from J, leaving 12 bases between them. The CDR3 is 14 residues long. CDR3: CASSRTVANTEAFF. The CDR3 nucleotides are TGTGCCAGCTCCCGGACAGTCGCGAACACTGAAGCTTTCTTT. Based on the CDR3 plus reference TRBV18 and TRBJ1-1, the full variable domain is NAGVMQNPRHLVRRRGQEARLRCSPMKGHSHVYWYRQLPEEGLKFMVYLQKENIIDESGMPKERFSAEFPKEGPSILRIQQVVRGDSAAYFCASSRTVANTEAFFGQGTRLTVV.